This T cell receptor beta chain was observed in a study of beta chain features in type 1 diabetes. Isolated RNA was reverse transcribed in full, so expressed TCRB transcripts were sequenced. Some clones are missing from TCRdb's copy, which holds only in-frame ones; the method was immunoSEQ multiplex PCR. This table holds 350,000 to 400,000 clones, around 16% found once. This CDR3 has 15 amino acids. Trimming cost V 7 bases and J 5 bases; bases outside gene matches: 11. Germline-derived CDR1 and CDR2 are MNHNY and SVGAGI (reference sequence). J is TRBJ1-1 and V is TRBV6-6; TRBD1 matches at 9 bases. The clonotype originates from a woman aged 18-29 years in good health. The sequenced material came from naive CD4+ T cells from blood. CDR3 loop: CASNDPGQGGTEAFF. CDR3 in DNA: TGTGCCAGCAACGACCCGGGACAGGGCGGGACTGAAGCTTTCTTT.